The clone carrying this T cell receptor (beta chain) was seen a few times. This sample was taken from a study of CD8+CD57+ T cells in acquired aplastic anemia. Study at large: Sorted CD4+ and CD8+ cells yielded roughly 3 ug of DNA on average.

Genomic DNA templated the TCR beta VDJ and CDR3 profiling. A single record per CDR3 protein comes from TCRdb applying MiXCR to the reads. The sample has about 180,000 distinct CDR3 sequences; approximately 48% are singletons. Sequencing involved patients with CD8+CD57+ cell expansion previously shown by flow cytometry. Every patient had severe acquired aplastic anemia. Trimming stripped 5 bases from V and 5 bases from J, with 13 bases between. This CDR3 has 14 amino acids. Germline assignment: CDR1 KGHSH and CDR2 LQKENI. The sequence was collected from a human donor with aplastic anemia. Sequencing used sorted CD4+, CD8+, or CD8+CD57+ T cells (not recorded which) from PBMCs. V gene TRBV18 combines with J gene TRBJ2-1; D is unclear. The CDR3 here is CASSGTDQHNEQFF. CDR3 DNA sequence: TGTGCCAGCTCAGGAACGGACCAACACAATGAGCAGTTCTTC.